This T cell receptor beta chain stems from a study of blood T cell repertoires in COVID-19. Background on the study: Acute-phase and convalescent COVID-19 samples originated in the United States, Italy and Spain. PBMCs, B-cell-depleted T cells, or T cells were the source of the cDNA or gDNA that made up the material.

The V segment lost 5 bases and the J segment 1 base; nucleotides outside the gene matches: 4. Germline CDR1 and CDR2: KGHSH and LQKENI. This CDR3 is 15 amino acids long. Per the authors' pipeline: Cell counts per sample came from amplifying reference gene primers. Clones were read by immunoSEQ multiplex PCR, and TCRdb kept only the in-frame ones, dropping some. V and J calls and clone size are copied from that table; D and trimming were computed from the DNA. The repertoire includes 250,000 or so clones, around nine tenths of them detected once, and around 9% sits in the top ten. This chain links TRBV18 with TRBJ2-3, with 9 bases lining up with TRBD2. Sequencing was performed on peripheral blood. The receptor's source is a man aged 35 to 55 with active or convalescent COVID-19. The CDR3 coding sequence is TGTGCCAGCTCATCGGGACTAGCAGGCACAGATACGCAGTATTTT. It encodes CASSSGLAGTDTQYF.